The rows below give T cell receptor beta chains drawn from one sample of a study of immune evolution from preneoplasia to lung adenocarcinoma. This table comes from immunoSEQ multiplex PCR, and its TCRdb copy is limited to in-frame clones, with some not included. Here the sample spans about 13,000 clones, 80% to 90% being singletons. The sample consisted of FFPE minimally invasive lung adenocarcinoma tissue. Every receptor here comes from a person between 70 and 80 years old with lung adenocarcinoma. The CDR3 runs from the conserved cysteine through the conserved F or W. A D gene is named only where the DNA matches it firmly. Clone size appears in some rows only: once, few, many, or a class for an expanded clone.

clone size	V gene	D gene	J gene	CDR3 DNA	CDR3 protein
.	TRBV14	TRBD2	TRBJ2-3	TGTGCCAGCAGCCACCTCGGGACTAGCGGCACAGATACGCAGTATTTT	CASSHLGTSGTDTQYF
.	TRBV27	.	TRBJ2-3	TGTGCCAGCAGTTTACAGAGCACAGATACGCAGTATTTT	CASSLQSTDTQYF
.	TRBV28	.	TRBJ1-2	TGTGCCAGCAGTTTAAGGGGTAATGGCTACACCTTC	CASSLRGNGYTF
.	TRBV7-3	.	TRBJ1-3	TGTGCCAGCAGCAATGGAAACACCATATATTTT	CASSNGNTIYF
.	TRBV2	TRBD2	TRBJ2-7	TGTGCCAGCAGTGGACTAGCGGGAAGCTCCTACGAGCAGTACTTC	CASSGLAGSSYEQYF
.	TRBV27	TRBD1	TRBJ1-3	TGTGCCAGCAGGAAGGACAGGGCTGGAAACACCATATATTTT	CASRKDRAGNTIYF
.	TRBV7-2	.	TRBJ2-1	TGTGCCAGCAGCTTAGCGCCGGAAACCTGGGCCCCCTACAATGAGCAGTTCTTC	CASSLAPETWAPYNEQFF
.	TRBV15	TRBD1	TRBJ1-3	TGTGCCACCCGAGCCGGGACAGGGGGCTCTGGAAACACCATATATTTT	CATRAGTGGSGNTIYF
.	TRBV6-5	.	TRBJ1-6	TGTGCCAGCAGTTTCCGGGGGTATAATTCACCCCTCCACTTT	CASSFRGYNSPLHF
.	TRBV11-2	.	TRBJ2-7	TGTGCCAGCAGCGTCATCCGGGGGACAGCCTCCTACGAGCAGTACTTC	CASSVIRGTASYEQYF
few	TRBV6-6	TRBD2	TRBJ2-3	TGTGCCAGCACTCTAGCGGGGGGGGTTACAGATACGCAGTATTTT	CASTLAGGVTDTQYF
.	TRBV11-2	.	TRBJ2-1	TGTGCCAGCGGTCAGTTGTACAATGAGCAGTTCTTC	CASGQLYNEQFF
.	TRBV14	.	TRBJ2-7	TGTGCCAGCAGCCAAGGGACCGCTTACGAGCAGTACTTC	CASSQGTAYEQYF
once	TRBV5-8	.	TRBJ1-2	TGTGCCAGCAGCCCGGGGGCCAGAACTAACTATGGCTACACCTTC	CASSPGARTNYGYTF
.	TRBV28	.	TRBJ1-2	TGTGCCAGCAGTTTGGAGACCGGATTTAACTATGGCTACACCTTC	CASSLETGFNYGYTF
.	TRBV7-9	.	TRBJ1-4	TGTGCCAGCAGCAACAGCGGGGGTGAAAAACTGTTTTTT	CASSNSGGEKLFF
.	TRBV9	.	TRBJ1-2	TGTGCCAGCAGCGTGAACGGGGGAGAGGGCTACACCTTC	CASSVNGGEGYTF
.	TRBV25-1	.	TRBJ2-4	TGTGCCAGCACCGCGGACGGGGGCATTCAGTACTTC	CASTADGGIQYF
.	TRBV28	TRBD1	TRBJ1-2	TGTGCCAGCAGGGGAGGACAGGTTTATGGCTACACCTTC	CASRGGQVYGYTF
.	TRBV15	TRBD2	TRBJ2-2	TGTGCCACCAGCAGAAAGCGGGAAAACACCGGGGAGCTGTTTTTT	CATSRKRENTGELFF
.	TRBV28	.	TRBJ1-5	TGCAAGCCGACAGGAGCCAATCAGCCCCAGCATTTT	CKPTGANQPQHF
.	TRBV6-1	TRBD1	TRBJ1-3	TGTGCCAGCAGGCCAGGGACAGGTGGAAACACCATATATTTT	CASRPGTGGNTIYF
.	TRBV7-9	.	TRBJ2-7	TGTGCCAGCAGTAAGGGGCTTGGGTCCTACGAGCAGTACTTC	CASSKGLGSYEQYF
.	TRBV13	.	TRBJ2-2	TGTGCCAGCAGCTTAGGCCATAGCGGCACCGGGGAGCTGTTTTTT	CASSLGHSGTGELFF
.	TRBV27	TRBD1	TRBJ1-1	TGTGCCAGCAGTTTTCTACAGGGGAGCACTGAAGCTTTCTTT	CASSFLQGSTEAFF
once	TRBV11-3	.	TRBJ1-5	TGTGCCAGCAGCCCCCTCAGACCCATGACTCACCAGCCCCAGCATTTT	CASSPLRPMTHQPQHF
few	TRBV5-6	TRBD1	TRBJ1-2	TGTGCCAGCAGCTTGGAACAGGGGTATGGCTACACCTTC	CASSLEQGYGYTF
.	TRBV7-6	TRBD1	TRBJ1-4	TGTGCCAGCAGCTTAGGTGGGACAGGGAGGGAAAAACTGTTTTTT	CASSLGGTGREKLFF
.	TRBV6-5	TRBD1	TRBJ1-1	TGTGCCAGCACTACAGGGACAGCGAACACTGAAGCTTTCTTT	CASTTGTANTEAFF
.	TRBV5-1	.	TRBJ1-1	TGCGCCAGCAGCGTACAGGTGGGAGGTGGGACTGAAGCTTTCTTT	CASSVQVGGGTEAFF
.	TRBV19	.	TRBJ1-5	TGTGCCAGTAGCACGTCGTGGGGGGCTAATCAGCCCCAGCATTTT	CASSTSWGANQPQHF
.	TRBV28	.	TRBJ2-7	TGTGCCAGCAGTTTACTCCCCCTGTCCGAGCAGTACTTC	CASSLLPLSEQYF
.	TRBV18	.	TRBJ2-3	TGTGCCAGCTCACGGGGGGGCTCAGATACGCAGTATTTT	CASSRGGSDTQYF
.	TRBV7-9	.	TRBJ2-1	TGTGCCAGCAGCTTAGCGGGGCAGGGGGAGGGATCGGACAATGAGCAGTTCTTC	CASSLAGQGEGSDNEQFF
.	TRBV4-2	.	TRBJ1-2	TGTGCCAGCAGCCAAGTCTTGAGTACCAATAACTATGGCTACACCTTC	CASSQVLSTNNYGYTF
.	TRBV11-2	.	TRBJ2-7	TGTGCCAGCAGCGGAGATTACGAGCAGTACTTC	CASSGDYEQYF
.	TRBV14	.	TRBJ1-1	TGTGCCAGCAGCCACCTACAAAAGGACACTGAAGCTTTCTTT	CASSHLQKDTEAFF
.	TRBV19	.	TRBJ1-5	TGTGCCAGTAGTTCGGGATATCAGCCCCAGCATTTT	CASSSGYQPQHF
.	TRBV5-6	.	TRBJ2-7	TGTGCCAGCAGCTTCAGTCCTTCCTCCTACGAGCAGTACTTC	CASSFSPSSYEQYF
.	TRBV19	TRBD2	TRBJ2-1	TGTGCCAGTAGTATCGGAGGACTAGCGGGGGGGACCTACAATGAGCAGTTCTTC	CASSIGGLAGGTYNEQFF
.	TRBV30	TRBD2	TRBJ2-5	TGTGCCTGGAGTGTAGCTAGCGGACAAGAGACCCAGTACTTC	CAWSVASGQETQYF
.	TRBV2	TRBD1	TRBJ2-5	TGTGCCAGCAGTGCGACAGGGGACGCCTTCGGAGGCCCCCAAGAGACCCAGTACTTC	CASSATGDAFGGPQETQYF
.	TRBV7-2	.	TRBJ2-7	TGTGCCAGCAGCTTTTCCCCCCCCGAGCAGTACTTC	CASSFSPPEQYF
.	TRBV4-2	.	TRBJ1-3	TGTGCCAGCAGCGACGGAGGACAGACAATCTCTGGAAACACCATATATTTT	CASSDGGQTISGNTIYF
.	TRBV9	.	TRBJ2-5	TGTGCCAGCGGGGGAGACCGGGGGGAGACCCAGTACTTC	CASGGDRGETQYF
.	TRBV4-1	.	TRBJ1-3	TGCGCCAGCAGCCAATTAATATCTATATCTAGCTCTGGAAACACCATATATTTT	CASSQLISISSSGNTIYF